A single sample gave rise to the 14 T cell receptor beta chains below, sequenced in a study of response to subunit inactivated influenza vaccine. TCRdb reprocessed the RT-PCR reads with MiXCR, giving one entry per CDR3 protein. The data hold 550,000 to 800,000 distinct CDR3 sequences, with about a sixth observed a single time. The sequencing used PBMCs from blood, collected 12 days after vaccination. The receptors here all came from a middle-aged man who received an inactivated influenza vaccine.

The rearrangement links TRBV28 to TRBJ2-7; D is possibly TRBD1 or TRBD2 (5 bases each). Germline CDR1 is MDHEN and CDR2 is SYDVKM. The CDR3 is 11 amino acids. Trimming left V 7 bases short and J 6 bases short, with 10 bases between. CDR3 loop: CASTVGVEQYF. CDR3 bases: TGTGCCAGCACTGTGGGGGTCGAGCAGTACTTC.

This clonotype occurred many times. The J gene is TRBJ2-3, the V gene TRBV7-8; the D call may be TRBD1 or TRBD2 (6 bases each). Germline-derived CDR1 and CDR2 are SGHVS and FQNEAQ. The CDR3 has 13 amino acids. V gave up 9 bases and J gave up 3 bases, with 13 bases separating them. DNA for the CDR3: TGTGCCAGTGAGGAGGGGGAAACAGATACGCAGTATTTT. This gives the protein CASEEGETDTQYF.

The chain recombines TRBV18 with TRBJ2-1; D is undetermined. Germline-derived CDR1 and CDR2 are KGHSH and LQKENI. The V end was cut by 3 bases, the J end by 5 bases, with 5 bases between. The CDR3 length is 12 residues. CDR3 region: CASSPTHNEQFF. CDR3 coding DNA: TGTGCCAGCTCACCGACTCACAATGAGCAGTTCTTC.

This chain uses TRBV28 with TRBJ1-5, with a weak D call TRBD1 (5 bases). The CDR3 is 13 residues long. V shed 10 bases and J shed 0 bases, with 10 bases lying between them. Germline V gene data show CDR1 as MDHEN and CDR2 as SYDVKM. CDR3 protein: CATATDSNQPQHF. CDR3 DNA: TGTGCCACGGCGACAGATAGCAATCAGCCCCAGCATTTT.

This clonotype was detected many times. The rearrangement uses TRBV5-1 and TRBJ2-3, with D unclear. This CDR3 is built from 14 residues. Germline CDR1 and CDR2: SGHRS and YFSETQ. V was cut by 0 bases and J by 4 bases, with 9 bases left in between. The CDR3 region has the DNA TGCGCCAGCAGCTTGGGGCAGGAGTCAGATACGCAGTATTTT. Protein sequence: CASSLGQESDTQYF.

This clonotype has only a few counts. The junction shows a germline mismatch at one end, possibly a read error. J is TRBJ2-3 and V is TRBV12-3 or TRBV12-4; possibly TRBD1 or TRBD2 for D (5 bases each). The CDR3 contains 13 residues. In DNA, the CDR3 is TGTGCCAGCAGATTAGGGGAGAAAGATACGCAGTATTTT. Protein sequence: CASRLGEKDTQYF.

This clonotype was detected a few times. The J gene is TRBJ2-5, the V gene TRBV5-5; D is uncertain. V was trimmed by 6 bases and J by 1 base, leaving 10 bases between them. Germline lookup yields CDR1 SGHKS and CDR2 YYEKEE (reference sequence). The CDR3 is 13 residues long. The CDR3 DNA sequence: TGTGCCAGCAAATCCGGGCCCCAAGAGACCCAGTACTTC. Its translation is CASKSGPQETQYF. The whole variable domain, filled in from reference TRBV5-5 and TRBJ2-5, reads DAGVTQSPTHLIKTRGQQVTLRCSPISGHKSVSWYQQVLGQGPQFIFQYYEKEERGRGNFPDRFSARQFPNYSSELNVNALLLGDSALYLCASKSGPQETQYFGPGTRLLVL.

This clonotype was seen at least ten times. J is TRBJ1-1 and V is TRBV7-9; D is unclear. Germline values: CDR1 SEHNR, CDR2 FQNEAQ (reference sequence). Trimming left V 1 base short and J 4 bases short, with 4 bases between. The CDR3 loop spans 12 amino acids. CDR3 in DNA: TGTGCCAGCAGCTTAGGGAGCACTGAAGCTTTCTTT. Translating it yields CASSLGSTEAFF.

The rearrangement uses TRBV3-1 and TRBJ1-1; unclear D gene. The CDR3 extends over 15 amino acids. V lost 0 bases and J 5 bases, leaving 13 bases between the germline ends. Germline CDR1 reads LGHDT; CDR2 reads YNNKEL (reference sequence). Here the CDR3 reads CASSQDHPLGTEAFF. In nucleotides, the CDR3 is TGTGCCAGCAGCCAAGACCACCCACTGGGGACTGAAGCTTTCTTT.

This clonotype was found many times. This chain links TRBV5-1 with TRBJ1-6, with TRBD1 matching over 9 bases. Germline trimming cut 0 bases from V and 11 bases from J; bases unmatched to any gene: 6. The CDR3 sequence is 15 residues long. In germline, CDR1 is SGHRS, CDR2 YFSETQ. CDR3 in DNA: TGCGCCAGCAGCTTGGATACAGGGGGCCTCACACCCCTCCACTTT. Protein: CASSLDTGGLTPLHF.

About this clonotype: The junction departs from the called germline gene at one end, perhaps through a read error. The chain uses TRBV29-1 and TRBJ2-7, with D maybe TRBD2 (5 bases). The CDR3 consists of 16 residues. CDR1 and CDR2 from the germline V gene are SQVTM and ANQGSEA. As DNA, the CDR3 is TGCAGCGTGGAAGAACGAGGGTTAGACGGGATCTACGAGCAGTACTTC. Amino acids: CSVEERGLDGIYEQYF.

The sample holds a few counts of this clonotype. The chain employs TRBV18 and TRBJ1-2; D remains unclear. The germline CDR1 and CDR2 sequences are KGHSH and LQKENI. CDR3 length: 13 amino acids. The V and J ends lost 2 bases and 1 base respectively, with 5 bases between them. The CDR3 spells CASSPNLNYGYTF. DNA of the CDR3: TGTGCCAGCTCACCAAACCTTAACTATGGCTACACCTTC.

This chain links TRBV11-2 with TRBJ2-1; D remains ambiguous. This CDR3 spans 13 amino acids. Deletions cut 1 base from V and 9 bases from J, with 10 bases between. The germline gives CDR1 SGHAT, CDR2 FQNNGV. As DNA, the CDR3 is TGTGCCAGCAGCTTAGCCGCTGAAGGTGAGCAGTTCTTC. It encodes CASSLAAEGEQFF.

The table lists this clonotype with a few counts. The gene calls are TRBV20-1 and TRBJ2-1; D is unresolved. Deletions cut 2 bases from V and 5 bases from J, with 10 bases between. The V gene's germline CDR1 is DFQATT and CDR2 SNEGSKA (reference sequence). There are 13 residues in the CDR3. This CDR3 is CSARPDHHNEQFF. CDR3 in DNA: TGCAGTGCTAGACCGGACCACCACAATGAGCAGTTCTTC.